This T cell receptor beta chain was captured by sequencing in a study of T cells in tuberculosis. Latent tuberculosis screening used tuberculin skin test and IGRA at entry. As to this clone: Its antigen is still unknown.

Sequencing was performed with immunoSEQ multiplex PCR; in TCRdb, only in-frame clones are kept and a portion is missing. Here the sample spans some 47,000 clones, nearly 95% being singletons. Germline V CDR1 and CDR2: SGHNT, YYREEE (reference sequence). V shed 7 bases and J 3 bases; nucleotides not matched to a gene: 10. The CDR3 sequence is 15 residues long. Notes on the study in general: Active tuberculosis cases were adults; controls were adolescents. The TCR-beta difference was not significant; alpha differences partly reflected length. Active tuberculosis alpha repertoires lay closer to GMM-specific TCRs than controls'.

Sequenced material: PBMCs. V is TRBV5-4 and J is TRBJ2-1; 7 bases are a match to TRBD1. This receptor was identified in a donor between 5 and 29 years old with latent tuberculosis or without tuberculosis infection. The CDR3 reads CASGRDRANYNEQFF. As DNA, the CDR3 is TGTGCCAGCGGACGAGACAGGGCGAACTACAATGAGCAGTTCTTC.